Each of the 21 T cell receptor beta chains below was sequenced from the same sample in a study of long-term antiretroviral therapy in people with HIV. Researchers ran immunoSEQ v3.0 at survey level. Produced via immunoSEQ multiplex PCR; TCRdb's table is partial and in-frame only. Of over 15,000 clones listed, 79% were seen once; the top ten hold under 7.5%. Here the sequenced sample was unsorted PBMCs, taken at the start of antiretroviral therapy, before treatment. The receptors stem from a young man with HIV.

This clone was detected a few times. This chain connects TRBV7-9 to TRBJ1-5; D is unresolved. This CDR3 spans 12 amino acids. Germline V gene lookup returns CDR1 SEHNR and CDR2 FQNEAQ (reference sequence). The V end lost 2 bases, the J end lost 6 bases, and 5 bases lay between the germline ends. The CDR3: CASSLSSQPQHF. The CDR3 nucleotides are TGTGCCAGCAGCTTATCCAGTCAGCCCCAGCATTTT.

This clone is deemed medium-sized (0.01 to 0.1%). The CDR3 DNA sequence: TGTGCCAGCAGCTTAGACAGGAACTATGGCTACACCTTC. Protein: CASSLDRNYGYTF. V and J are TRBV11-2 and TRBJ1-2; unclear D gene. This CDR3 contains 13 residues. V lost 0 bases to trimming and J lost 2 bases, with 4 bases between them. Germline V gives CDR1 SGHAT, CDR2 FQNNGV.

The J gene is TRBJ2-7, the V gene TRBV28; unclear D gene. Between the trimmed V and J ends, which lost 3 bases and 6 bases, there was a span of 15 bases. Looked up from germline, CDR1 is MDHEN and CDR2 is SYDVKM. The CDR3 sequence is 14 residues long. The chain's CDR3 is CASSFGRGLIEQYF. The CDR3 bases are TGTGCCAGCAGTTTTGGCAGAGGTCTTATCGAGCAGTACTTC.

The chain joins TRBV28 to TRBJ2-3; 9 bases map to TRBD2. CDR3 size: 17 residues. The ends lost 2 bases at V and 1 base at J; junction bases unmatched: 7. Germline CDR1 and CDR2: MDHEN and SYDVKM. The chain's CDR3 is CASSLAGGPGGTDTQYF. CDR3 DNA: TGTGCCAGCAGTTTAGCGGGAGGGCCCGGGGGCACAGATACGCAGTATTTT.

The chain joins TRBV28 to TRBJ2-7; D may be TRBD2 (5 bases). Germline V CDR1 and CDR2: MDHEN, SYDVKM. The length of the CDR3 is 14 residues. Trimming took off 2 bases at V and 4 bases at J, with 12 bases between the two ends. The CDR3 nucleotides read TGTGCCAGCAGTTTACTAGGGAGTTTGTACGAGCAGTACTTC. This translates into CASSLLGSLYEQYF.

This clone was recorded once. The chain carries TRBV9 and TRBJ2-2; D is undetermined. In germline, CDR1 is SGDLS, CDR2 YYNGEE. The CDR3 sequence is 14 residues long. Trimming left V 3 bases short and J 4 bases short, with 10 bases between. CDR3 sequence: CASSATFPTGELFF. The CDR3 bases are TGTGCCAGCAGCGCCACCTTCCCCACCGGGGAGCTGTTTTTT.

V usage is TRBV7-3 and J usage is TRBJ2-1, with D unresolved. The CDR3 runs to 13 residues. CDR1 and CDR2 from the germline V gene are SGHTA and FQGTGA. Trimming removed 4 bases at V and 6 bases at J, with 10 bases between. The CDR3 nucleotides are TGTGCCAGCAGCTCCATGGTAGGCAATGAGCAGTTCTTC. Protein: CASSSMVGNEQFF.

This sequence joins TRBV29-1 and TRBJ2-7; 10 bases match TRBD1. Germline CDR1 and CDR2: SQVTM and ANQGSEA. The CDR3 extends over 14 amino acids. Trimming removed 1 base from V and 4 bases from J; junction bases left unmatched: 4. The DNA of the CDR3 is TGCAGCGTTGAAGGGACAGGGGGAAATTACGAGCAGTACTTC. Its translation is CSVEGTGGNYEQYF.

The chain carries TRBV28 and TRBJ1-5; 8 positions match TRBD1. Germline V gene sequence: CDR1 MDHEN, CDR2 SYDVKM. Unmatched junction bases numbered 7, after V lost 6 bases and J lost 6 bases. The CDR3 runs 14 residues. CDR3 region: CASRRQGLAQPQHF. The CDR3 region has the DNA TGTGCCAGCAGGCGACAGGGGCTAGCTCAGCCCCAGCATTTT.

This clone was detected only once. The V call is TRBV2, the J call TRBJ1-4, with a possible D match to TRBD1 (5 bases). V was shortened by 3 bases and J by 2 bases, with 10 bases between the two germline ends. This CDR3 contains 15 residues. CDR1 is SNHLY and CDR2 is FYNNEI in the germline V gene. The CDR3 protein is CASSDRVPTNEKLFF. The CDR3 DNA is TGTGCCAGCAGTGACAGGGTCCCGACTAATGAAAAACTGTTTTTT. The full variable domain, rest sourced from reference TRBV2 and TRBJ1-4, is EPEVTQTPSHQVTQMGQEVILRCVPISNHLYFYWYRQILGQKVEFLVSFYNNEISEKSEIFDDQFSVERPDGSNFTLKIRSTKLEDSAMYFCASSDRVPTNEKLFFGSGTQLSVL.

The gene calls are TRBV6-6 and TRBJ2-6, with a weak D call TRBD2 (5 bases). Germline assignment: CDR1 MNHNY and CDR2 SVGAGI (reference sequence). This CDR3 contains 16 residues. V gave up 0 bases and J gave up 4 bases, with 10 bases separating them. The CDR3 here is CASSYSRGAGANVLTF. CDR3 nucleotide sequence: TGTGCCAGCAGTTACTCCCGGGGTGCAGGGGCCAACGTCCTGACTTTC.

The V call is TRBV11-2, the J call TRBJ2-6; 9 nucleotides align to TRBD1. CDR3 length: 19 amino acids. Trimming removed 7 bases from V and 2 bases from J; junction bases left unmatched: 15. The germline gives CDR1 SGHAT, CDR2 FQNNGV. The CDR3 DNA follows: TGTGCCAGCATTTGGGTGGGGAAACAGGGGGCGACTGGGGCCAACGTCCTGACTTTC. It translates to CASIWVGKQGATGANVLTF.

The rearrangement joins TRBV11-3 to TRBJ2-2; no firm D call. The germline V gene encodes CDR1 SGHNT and CDR2 YENEEA. Between the trimmed V and J ends, which lost 2 bases and 5 bases, there was a span of 6 bases. There are 13 residues in the CDR3. CDR3 nucleotides: TGTGCCAGCAGCTTAACAGCGACCGGGGAGCTGTTTTTT. Translating gives CASSLTATGELFF.

This clone ranks as medium-sized. The chain recombines TRBV28 with TRBJ2-7; 7 bases line up with TRBD2. The V gene end was trimmed by 3 bases and the J gene end by 6 bases; junction bases not matched to a gene: 2. There are 12 residues in the CDR3. Germline values: CDR1 MDHEN, CDR2 SYDVKM. As DNA, the CDR3 is TGTGCCAGCAGTTTTGAGCGGGGCGAGCAGTACTTC. It is translated as CASSFERGEQYF. The full variable domain, its missing parts supplied by reference TRBV28 and TRBJ2-7, is DVKVTQSSRYLVKRTGEKVFLECVQDMDHENMFWYRQDPGLGLRLIYFSYDVKMKEKGDIPEGYSVSREKKERFSLILESASTNQTSMYLCASSFERGEQYFGPGTRLTVT.

The chain couples TRBV18 to TRBJ1-1; D is unresolved. The length of the CDR3 is 15 residues. Germline CDR1 KGHSH, CDR2 LQKENI. V was trimmed by 3 bases and J by 0 bases, leaving 11 bases between them. This chain's CDR3 is CASSPVGVVNTEAFF. CDR3 coding DNA: TGTGCCAGCTCACCTGTAGGAGTCGTGAACACTGAAGCTTTCTTT. Full variable domain (remainder filled in from reference TRBV18 and TRBJ1-1): NAGVMQNPRHLVRRRGQEARLRCSPMKGHSHVYWYRQLPEEGLKFMVYLQKENIIDESGMPKERFSAEFPKEGPSILRIQQVVRGDSAAYFCASSPVGVVNTEAFFGQGTRLTVV.

The chain is built from TRBV18 and TRBJ2-7; D unclear. Germline V gives CDR1 KGHSH, CDR2 LQKENI. This CDR3 is 14 amino acids long. The V and J ends lost 2 bases and 0 bases respectively, with 8 bases between them. CDR3 residues: CASSPGRSSYEQYF. The CDR3 coding sequence is TGTGCCAGCTCACCAGGCAGGAGCTCCTACGAGCAGTACTTC.

The chain employs TRBV7-9 and TRBJ2-7; 8 positions agree with TRBD2. The CDR3 is 15 amino acids. The germline CDR1 and CDR2 sequences are SEHNR and FQNEAQ (reference sequence). Germline trimming cut 5 bases from V and 2 bases from J; bases unmatched to any gene: 8. CDR3 in DNA: TGTGCCAGCAGCCCCGGGGCGGGAGGACCCTACGAGCAGTACTTC. This sequence encodes CASSPGAGGPYEQYF.

V is TRBV5-1 and J is TRBJ2-5; D unclear. The germline V gene has CDR1 SGHRS and CDR2 YFSETQ. Trimming shortened V by 3 bases and J by 0 bases, and 6 bases separated the two germline ends. The CDR3 has 13 amino acids. CDR3 loop: CASSSRDQETQYF. The CDR3 bases are TGCGCCAGCAGCTCCAGAGACCAAGAGACCCAGTACTTC.

The rearrangement links TRBV27 to TRBJ1-2, with 8 bases that match TRBD1. CDR1 is MNHEY, CDR2 SMNVEV, per germline (reference sequence). The CDR3 loop spans 12 amino acids. The V gene end was trimmed by 9 bases and the J gene end by 8 bases; junction bases not matched to a gene: 8. The CDR3: CARIKTGDGYTF. The CDR3 DNA sequence: TGTGCCAGGATAAAGACAGGGGACGGCTACACCTTC.

There are a few counts of this clone. J is TRBJ2-1 and V is TRBV20-1; D gene unclear. This CDR3 has 10 amino acids. Germline CDR1 DFQATT, CDR2 SNEGSKA (reference sequence). V was trimmed by 5 bases and J by 3 bases, leaving 2 bases between them. In DNA, the CDR3 is TGCAGTGCTCGCTACAATGAGCAGTTCTTC. Translation gives CSARYNEQFF.

The V gene is TRBV30, the J gene TRBJ1-2, with unresolved D. V dropped 4 bases and J dropped 8 bases, with 11 bases sitting between them. Germline-derived CDR1 and CDR2 are GTSNPN and SVGIG (reference sequence). This CDR3 is 11 amino acids long. In nucleotides, the CDR3 is TGTGCCTGGACTGTACTGTACGGCTACACCTTC. Protein: CAWTVLYGYTF. The full variable domain, with the rest looked up from reference TRBV30 and TRBJ1-2, is SQTIHQWPATLVQPVGSPLSLECTVEGTSNPNLYWYRQAAGRGLQLLFYSVGIGQISSEVPQNLSASRPQDRQFILSSKKLLLSDSGFYLCAWTVLYGYTFGSGTRLTVV.